This is a list of T cell receptor beta chains from one sample in a study of T and B cells in COVID-19 patients. TCRdb reprocessed the multiplex PCR reads via MiXCR and lists one record per CDR3 protein. This table holds 8,000 to 10,000 distinct CDR3 sequences, 31% found once. Sequencing was performed on blood. Every receptor here comes from a human donor who had recovered from COVID-19. Each CDR3 is given without its conserved first and last residue.

TRBJ2-6 TRBV7-2 ASTRNRISGANVLT
TRBJ2-5 TRBV13 ASSLVQETQY
TRBJ1-6 TRBV6-1 ASGGQASSYNSPLH
TRBJ2-3 TRBV7-2 ASSPGLSGVDTQY
TRBJ1-5 TRBV4-2 ASSQDGQDRFFDSNQPQH
TRBJ2-1 TRBV7-9 ASSSRGGRSYNEQF
TRBJ1-2 TRBV6-6 ASSYGPPNQGYGYT
TRBJ2-7 TRBV5-5 ASSYTGSEQY
TRBJ2-7 TRBV18 ASSLADRVGEQY
TRBJ2-2 TRBV27 ASSLGTSRGGELF
TRBJ1-1 TRBV5-5 ASSPITSNHEAF
TRBJ2-6 TRBV19 ASKWAANPGANVLT
TRBJ2-5 TRBV5-1 ASSLAGGSQETQY
TRBJ2-1 TRBV10-2 ASIGTGGHEQF
TRBJ2-1 TRBV6-2/TRBV6-3 ASSYERVAEQF
TRBJ1-3 TRBV13 ASSLEGVSGNTIY
TRBJ1-5 TRBV5-4 ASSLDGGQGNQPQH
TRBJ2-1 TRBV7-6 ASSSHRGIPYNEQF
TRBJ1-1 TRBV5-3 ARSHLGRPQAF
TRBJ2-3 TRBV20-1 SARGGTSGSTDTQY
TRBJ1-2 TRBV5-6 ASMIESYGYT
TRBJ1-4 TRBV19 ASSTPVGQRSKLF
TRBJ2-7 TRBV29-1 SVLGAHEQY
TRBJ1-1 TRBV15 ATSKGQGASRRTEAF
TRBJ2-3 TRBV5-1 ASSHLGASGTDTQY
TRBJ2-7 TRBV5-4 ASSSRGHQEQY
TRBJ2-1 TRBV5-1 ASSLRGGSYNEQF
TRBJ2-7 TRBV5-1 ASRFRGDGYEQY
TRBJ1-1 TRBV6-2/TRBV6-3 ASSRAGGGEAF
TRBJ2-2 TRBV5-6 ASSLVELGNTGELF
TRBJ2-2 TRBV6-5 ASEGTGAGELF
TRBJ2-7 TRBV18 ASSPIGLYEQY
TRBJ1-6 TRBV20-1 SARQDRGYSPLH
TRBJ2-7 TRBV5-4 ASSRTSEQY
TRBJ1-2 TRBV12-3/TRBV12-4 ASTWGDGYT
TRBJ1-2 TRBV27 ASSLRQGNYGYT
TRBJ2-1 TRBV6-5 ASRKLDEQF
TRBJ2-7 TRBV6-6 ASSPPRTGSYEQY
TRBJ2-7 TRBV18 ASSLQTAMSSYEQY
TRBJ2-3 TRBV19 ASRISLRAGTDTQY
TRBJ1-4 TRBV12-3/TRBV12-4 ASSLSGISEKLF
TRBJ1-5 TRBV10-3 AISEPGHSNQPQH
TRBJ1-5 TRBV30 AWTTGLNQPQH
TRBJ1-1 TRBV19 ASSRQGFLGHTEAF
TRBJ1-2 TRBV5-5 ASSLWYRSGLGYGYT
TRBJ1-5 TRBV12-3/TRBV12-4 ASNRQGRNQPQH